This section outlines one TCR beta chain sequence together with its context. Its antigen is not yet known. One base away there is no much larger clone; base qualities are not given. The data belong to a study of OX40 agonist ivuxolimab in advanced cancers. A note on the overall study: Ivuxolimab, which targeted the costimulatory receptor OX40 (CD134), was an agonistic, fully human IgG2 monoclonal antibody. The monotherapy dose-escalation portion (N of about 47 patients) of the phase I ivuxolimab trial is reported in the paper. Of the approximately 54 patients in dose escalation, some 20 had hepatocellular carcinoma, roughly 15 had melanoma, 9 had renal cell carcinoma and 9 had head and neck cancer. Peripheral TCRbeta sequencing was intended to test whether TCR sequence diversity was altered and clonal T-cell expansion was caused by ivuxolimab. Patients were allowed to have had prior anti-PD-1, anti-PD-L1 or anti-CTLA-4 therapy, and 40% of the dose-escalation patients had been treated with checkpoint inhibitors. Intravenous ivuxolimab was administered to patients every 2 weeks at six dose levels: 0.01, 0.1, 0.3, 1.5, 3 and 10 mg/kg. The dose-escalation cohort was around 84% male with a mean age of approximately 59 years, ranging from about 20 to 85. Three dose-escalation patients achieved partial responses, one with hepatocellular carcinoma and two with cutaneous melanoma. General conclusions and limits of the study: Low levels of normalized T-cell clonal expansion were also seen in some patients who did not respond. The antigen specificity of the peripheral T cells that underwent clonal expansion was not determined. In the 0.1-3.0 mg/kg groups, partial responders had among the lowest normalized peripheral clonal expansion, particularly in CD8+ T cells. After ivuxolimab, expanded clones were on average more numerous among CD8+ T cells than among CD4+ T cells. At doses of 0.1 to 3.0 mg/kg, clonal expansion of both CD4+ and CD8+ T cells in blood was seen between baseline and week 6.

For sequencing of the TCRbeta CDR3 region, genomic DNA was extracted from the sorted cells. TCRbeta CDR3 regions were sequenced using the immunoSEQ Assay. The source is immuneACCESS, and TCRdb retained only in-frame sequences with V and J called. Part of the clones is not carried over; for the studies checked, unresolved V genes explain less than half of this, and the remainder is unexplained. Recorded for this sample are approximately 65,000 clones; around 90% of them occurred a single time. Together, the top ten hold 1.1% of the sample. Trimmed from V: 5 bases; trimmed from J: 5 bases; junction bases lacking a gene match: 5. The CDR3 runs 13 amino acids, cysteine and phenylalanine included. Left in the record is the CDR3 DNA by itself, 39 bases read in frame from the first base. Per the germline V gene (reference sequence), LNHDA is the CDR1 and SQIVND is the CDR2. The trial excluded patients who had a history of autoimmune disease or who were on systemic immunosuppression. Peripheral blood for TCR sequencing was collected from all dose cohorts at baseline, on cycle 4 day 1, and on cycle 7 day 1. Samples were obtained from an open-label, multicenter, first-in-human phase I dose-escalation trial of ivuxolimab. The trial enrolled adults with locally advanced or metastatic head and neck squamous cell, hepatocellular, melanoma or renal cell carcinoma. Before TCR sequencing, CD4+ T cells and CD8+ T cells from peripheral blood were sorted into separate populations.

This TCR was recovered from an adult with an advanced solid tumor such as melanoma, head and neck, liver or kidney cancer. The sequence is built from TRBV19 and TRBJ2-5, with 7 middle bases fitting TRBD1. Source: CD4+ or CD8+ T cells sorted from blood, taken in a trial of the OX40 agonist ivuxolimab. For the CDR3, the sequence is CASSSTGYETQYF. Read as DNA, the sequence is TGTGCCAGTAGTTCGACAGGGTACGAGACCCAGTACTTC. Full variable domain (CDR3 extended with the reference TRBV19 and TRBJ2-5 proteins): DGGITQSPKYLFRKEGQNVTLSCEQNLNHDAMYWYRQDPGQGLRLIYYSQIVNDFQKGDIAEGYSVSREKKESFPLTVTSAQKNPTAFYLCASSSTGYETQYFGPGTRLLVL.